These 26 T cell receptor beta chains were sequenced from one sample in a study of human T cells and chemical hapten exposure. Noted time point: healthy volunteer bleed at 2 weeks. Total RNA was isolated from unfractionated whole blood. One entry per CDR3 protein results from TCRdb running MiXCR on the RACE reads. The table lists approximately 33,000 distinct CDR3 sequences, 6.5% to 9% of them singletons. The sequenced sample consisted of whole blood. The receptors shown here come from a human donor in good health. Some clones in this sample may be carry-over from other donors' samples.

This clonotype was picked up many times. This rearrangement joins TRBV29-1 to TRBJ1-6; D may be TRBD1 (5 bases). The CDR3 runs to 13 residues. CDR1 is SQVTM, CDR2 ANQGSEA, per germline. The V end was cut by 2 bases, the J end by 7 bases, with 9 bases between. CDR3 in amino acids: CSVEQGRNSPLHF. Here the CDR3 DNA reads TGCAGCGTTGAACAGGGTCGAAATTCACCCCTCCACTTT.

In this sample, this clonotype turned up many times. The chain recombines TRBV19 with TRBJ2-5; 11 bases are a match to TRBD2. The junction had 13 bases not matched to a gene; V was cut back by 4 bases and J by 3 bases. The CDR3 runs 18 residues. CDR1 is LNHDA and CDR2 is SQIVND in the germline V gene (reference sequence). The CDR3 reads CASSTLAGGPVGKETQYF. CDR3 coding DNA: TGTGCCAGTAGTACTTTAGCGGGAGGGCCGGTTGGAAAAGAGACCCAGTACTTC.

This clonotype was seen repeatedly, ten times or more. The J gene is TRBJ1-1, the V gene TRBV20-1; 9 bases align to TRBD1. Germline trimming cut 5 bases from V and 6 bases from J; bases unmatched to any gene: 10. CDR3 length equals 14 residues. Germline loops: CDR1 DFQATT, CDR2 SNEGSKA (reference sequence). The CDR3 loop is CSARPGQGVSEAFF. The CDR3 DNA sequence: TGCAGTGCTCGGCCGGGACAGGGAGTATCTGAAGCTTTCTTT.

This clonotype was found many times. The CDR3 reads CASSADRAVGEDTQYF. The CDR3 coding sequence is TGTGCCAGCAGCGCGGACAGGGCGGTGGGAGAAGATACGCAGTATTTT. The V gene is TRBV11-2, the J gene TRBJ2-3, with 8 nucleotides matching TRBD1. J was trimmed by 5 bases and V by 5 bases; bases with no gene match: 12. This CDR3 has 16 residues. CDR1 and CDR2 from the germline V gene are SGHAT and FQNNGV.

This clonotype has ten or more counts. The chain carries TRBV20-1 and TRBJ1-2; D is unclear. V lost 6 bases and J lost 3, with 20 bases in between. Germline V gene data show CDR1 as DFQATT and CDR2 as SNEGSKA (reference sequence). This CDR3 has 15 amino acids. CDR3 amino acids: CSALLSPGFDYGYTF. As DNA, the CDR3 is TGCAGTGCACTGCTGAGCCCGGGGTTCGACTATGGCTACACCTTC.

This clonotype was counted at least ten times. The chain carries TRBV20-1 and TRBJ1-1; D gene unclear. Trimming stripped 1 base from V and 3 bases from J, with 9 bases between. The CDR3 has 13 residues. Germline values: CDR1 DFQATT, CDR2 SNEGSKA (reference sequence). The CDR3 reads CSARGNSDTEAFF. The CDR3, as DNA: TGCAGTGCTAGAGGCAACTCGGACACTGAAGCTTTCTTT.

This clonotype showed up just a few times. The gene calls are TRBV5-1 and TRBJ1-1, with D tentatively TRBD1 (5 bases). This CDR3 is 15 amino acids long. Trimming removed 4 bases from V and 2 bases from J, with 15 bases in between. Germline V CDR1 and CDR2: SGHRS, YFSETQ. The CDR3 coding sequence is TGCGCCAGCAGCACCCGGGGACGGGGAAACACTGAAGCTTTCTTT. It yields the protein CASSTRGRGNTEAFF. Using reference TRBV5-1 and TRBJ1-1 for the parts outside the CDR3, the full variable domain is KAGVTQTPRYLIKTRGQQVTLSCSPISGHRSVSWYQQTPGQGLQFLFEYFSETQRNKGNFPGRFSGRQFSNSRSEMNVSTLELGDSALYLCASSTRGRGNTEAFFGQGTRLTVV.

The sample holds a few counts of this clonotype. The rearrangement links TRBV6-5 to TRBJ2-7; TRBD1 matches 8 bases. Germline values: CDR1 MNHEY, CDR2 SVGAGI. Trimming removed 7 bases from V and 3 bases from J; junction bases left unmatched: 5. The CDR3 totals 13 residues. As DNA, the CDR3 is TGTGCCAGCACCTATGGACAGGGCTACGAGCAGTACTTC. The encoded protein is CASTYGQGYEQYF.

There are many counts of this clonotype. The CDR3 DNA sequence: TGTGCCAGCAGCCTATTAGACAGGGGGCCTAGCTACACCTTC. Its protein is CASSLLDRGPSYTF. The chain uses TRBV7-2 and TRBJ1-2; 10 bases line up with TRBD1. CDR3 length: 14 residues. The trim removed 5 bases at V and 9 bases at J, leaving 9 bases unmatched. The V gene's germline CDR1 is SGHTA and CDR2 FQGNSA.

This clonotype has more than one count but fewer than ten. At one end, the junction sequence differs from germline, possibly due to a read error. The V and J genes are TRBV3-1 and TRBJ1-2; no reliable D call. The V gene's germline CDR1 is LGHDT and CDR2 YNNKEL (reference sequence). The CDR3 is 15 residues long. The CDR3 nucleotides are TGTGCCAGCAGCCAAGGCGATCGGCAGTTCTATGGCGACACCTTC. It specifies CASSQGDRQFYGDTF.

The chain is built from TRBV12-3 or TRBV12-4 and TRBJ1-1, with a tentative D call TRBD1 (5 bases). The CDR3 spans 15 residues. Trimming removed 3 bases at V and 2 bases at J, with 13 bases between. The CDR3 DNA sequence: TGTGCCAGCAGTTTTTTTGGGGGAGTTAACACTGAAGCTTTCTTT. It yields the protein CASSFFGGVNTEAFF.

This clonotype showed up many times. The genes are TRBV5-1 and TRBJ2-1; D ambiguous. The CDR3 has 13 amino acids. Between the trimmed V and J ends, which lost 0 bases and 4 bases, there was a span of 5 bases. Germline V gene sequence: CDR1 SGHRS, CDR2 YFSETQ. The chain's CDR3 is CASSLDTYNEQFF. Here the CDR3 DNA reads TGCGCCAGCAGCTTGGACACTTACAATGAGCAGTTCTTC.

This clonotype was seen ten or more times. The V gene is TRBV4-3, the J gene TRBJ2-3; possible D gene TRBD2, 5 bases. The germline gives CDR1 LGHNA, CDR2 YSLEER. This CDR3 spans 15 amino acids. The V gene lost 4 bases and the J gene lost 6 bases, with 17 bases spanning the gap. CDR3 sequence reads: CASSPERKRSDTQYF. The CDR3 bases are TGCGCCAGCAGCCCCGAGAGAAAGCGGTCGGATACGCAGTATTTT.

Only a few counts were recorded for this clonotype. The chain uses TRBV5-1 and TRBJ2-7; perhaps TRBD1 as D (5 bases). V was clipped by 4 bases and J by 4 bases, with 12 bases between them. The V gene's germline CDR1 is SGHRS and CDR2 YFSETQ. The CDR3 has 13 amino acids. CDR3 residues: CASSPRRTYEQYF. CDR3 DNA: TGCGCCAGCAGCCCACGTCGGACATACGAGCAGTACTTC. Supplemented by reference TRBV5-1 and TRBJ2-7, the full variable domain reads KAGVTQTPRYLIKTRGQQVTLSCSPISGHRSVSWYQQTPGQGLQFLFEYFSETQRNKGNFPGRFSGRQFSNSRSEMNVSTLELGDSALYLCASSPRRTYEQYFGPGTRLTVT.

This clonotype turned up a few times. The chain is built from TRBV3-1 and TRBJ1-5; the D is unclear. CDR1 is LGHDT, CDR2 YNNKEL, per germline (reference sequence). Trimming removed 1 base at V and 7 bases at J, with 8 bases between. This CDR3 has 13 residues. The CDR3: CASSQGPRQPQHF. In DNA form, the CDR3 reads TGTGCCAGCAGCCAAGGCCCGAGACAGCCCCAGCATTTT.

A few counts support this clonotype. The chain employs TRBV29-1 and TRBJ1-6, with D unclear. This CDR3 contains 14 residues. The germline V gene has CDR1 SQVTM and CDR2 ANQGSEA. V lost 5 bases and J 0 bases, leaving 8 bases between the germline ends. The CDR3 loop is CSVRWSSYNSPLHF. For the CDR3, the DNA is TGCAGCGTTCGGTGGAGCTCCTATAATTCACCCCTCCACTTT.

This clonotype was seen more than once but under ten times. The rearrangement uses TRBV20-1 and TRBJ1-5; 7 bases match TRBD1. V lost 3 bases to trimming and J lost 3 bases; unmatched junction nucleotides: 2. The CDR3 loop spans 13 amino acids. Per germline, CDR1 DFQATT and CDR2 SNEGSKA (reference sequence). The CDR3 reads CSASGTVNQPQHF. The CDR3 nucleotides read TGCAGTGCTAGCGGGACAGTCAATCAGCCCCAGCATTTT.

The sample holds many counts of this clonotype. CDR3 DNA: TGCAGCGTTGACGGGACTGGTAAGGGGGATACGCAGTATTTT. It translates to CSVDGTGKGDTQYF. The J gene is TRBJ2-3, the V gene TRBV29-1, with D perhaps TRBD2 (6 bases). There are 14 residues in the CDR3. The germline V gene encodes CDR1 SQVTM and CDR2 ANQGSEA. Trimming cost V 3 bases and J 6 bases, with 16 bases left between them.

The V call is TRBV11-2, the J call TRBJ2-7; possible D gene TRBD2, 6 bases. This CDR3 is built from 16 residues. Germline-derived CDR1 and CDR2 are SGHAT and FQNNGV. V was shortened by 5 bases and J by 3 bases, with 20 bases between the two germline ends. CDR3 bases: TGTGCCAGCAGCCTAGGCGGCGGGAAGAATGGCTACGAGCAGTACTTC. Its translation: CASSLGGGKNGYEQYF. Filled out from reference TRBV11-2 and TRBJ2-7, the complete variable domain reads EAGVAQSPRYKIIEKRQSVAFWCNPISGHATLYWYQQILGQGPKLLIQFQNNGVVDDSQLPKDRFSAERLKGVDSTLKIQPAKLEDSAVYLCASSLGGGKNGYEQYFGPGTRLTVT.

The rearrangement uses TRBV20-1 and TRBJ2-5, with a possible D match to TRBD2 (7 bases). V shed 5 bases and J shed 2 bases, with 27 bases lying between them. This CDR3 region has 18 residues. Germline V gene sequence: CDR1 DFQATT, CDR2 SNEGSKA (reference sequence). CDR3 in amino acids: CSAQGWSGNEGVQETQYF. The CDR3 bases are TGCAGTGCTCAGGGTTGGAGCGGGAACGAGGGGGTTCAAGAGACCCAGTACTTC.

This clonotype came up a few times. The chain links TRBV5-1 to TRBJ2-7, with 10 bases identical to TRBD1. The CDR3 totals 15 residues. The germline CDR1 and CDR2 sequences are SGHRS and YFSETQ. The ends lost 3 bases at V and 4 bases at J; junction bases unmatched: 7. In DNA form, the CDR3 reads TGCGCCAGCAGCTCGTCGACGGGACAGGGGTACGAGCAGTACTTC. Translated, it gives CASSSSTGQGYEQYF. Supplemented by reference TRBV5-1 and TRBJ2-7, the full variable domain reads KAGVTQTPRYLIKTRGQQVTLSCSPISGHRSVSWYQQTPGQGLQFLFEYFSETQRNKGNFPGRFSGRQFSNSRSEMNVSTLELGDSALYLCASSSSTGQGYEQYFGPGTRLTVT.

This clonotype was observed a handful of times. V is TRBV10-3 and J is TRBJ2-4, with D possibly being TRBD1 (6 bases). Trimming removed 0 bases at V and 3 bases at J, with 9 bases between. CDR3 length: 15 residues. The germline V gene has CDR1 ENHRY and CDR2 SYGVKD. The CDR3 region has the DNA TGTGCCATCAGTGAGTCTGGGACAAGCAAAAACATTCAGTACTTC. Residues: CAISESGTSKNIQYF.

The gene calls are TRBV20-1 and TRBJ1-6; D might be TRBD1 (5 bases). The germline V gene encodes CDR1 DFQATT and CDR2 SNEGSKA (reference sequence). V lost 3 bases and J lost 10, with 16 bases in between. The CDR3 runs 14 residues. The DNA of the CDR3 is TGCAGTGCTAGTGAGGGCAGCTGGGGGTCACCCCTCCACTTT. This sequence encodes CSASEGSWGSPLHF.

This rearrangement joins TRBV30 to TRBJ2-7; 9 bases are a match to TRBD1. The CDR3 runs 15 residues. V was pared by 3 bases and J by 2 bases, with 8 bases of the junction left unmatched. Per germline, CDR1 GTSNPN and CDR2 SVGIG (reference sequence). The CDR3 sequence: CAWSPRTGDPYEQYF. The DNA of the CDR3 is TGTGCCTGGAGCCCCCGGACAGGGGATCCCTACGAGCAGTACTTC.

This clonotype was seen many times. The V call is TRBV28, the J call TRBJ2-3; 10 bases map to TRBD2. Per the germline V gene, CDR1 is MDHEN and CDR2 is SYDVKM. Losses at the gene ends were 6 bases for V and 5 bases for J; bases not matched to a gene: 5. This CDR3 is 14 amino acids long. CDR3 nucleotides: TGTGCCAGCAGGAGCGGGACTAGCGAAGATACGCAGTATTTT. This translates into CASRSGTSEDTQYF.

This clonotype has a count of ten or more. The chain couples TRBV29-1 to TRBJ2-1; D is undetermined. The CDR3 length is 15 residues. Between the trimmed V and J ends, which lost 1 base and 5 bases, there was a span of 15 bases. In germline, CDR1 is SQVTM, CDR2 ANQGSEA. CDR3 sequence: CSVEAATRLDNEQFF. The CDR3 DNA reads TGCAGCGTTGAAGCTGCAACGAGACTTGACAATGAGCAGTTCTTC.